Listed here is a single T cell receptor (beta chain). The antigen is unknown. Relative to the germline gene, one junction end is altered; a read error may explain this. Repertoires were generated with immunoSEQ multiplex PCR, while TCRdb's copy carries only in-frame clones and drops some. The data show some 130,000 clones, under 95% seen once. This sample stems from a study of T cell responses to AZD1222 COVID-19 vaccine. Study results and caveats: The donor cohort was predominantly white British with a female majority, and clonal diversity may have been underestimated. The breadth and depth of Spike-specific TCRs increased once two AZD1222 doses had been given.

The CDR3 totals 16 residues. CDR1 and CDR2 (germline): SEHNR, FQNEAQ (reference sequence). The sample here was peripheral blood, taken on day 0 of AZD1222 vaccination. This chain links TRBV7-9 with TRBJ1-3; weak D call: TRBD1 (5 bases). This TCR derives from an adult in good health. CDR3 protein: CAGSDRDRGRGNTIYF. Written as DNA, the CDR3 is TGTGCCGGCAGCGACCGGGACCGGGGCCGGGGAAACACCATATATTTT. Full variable domain (rest looked up from reference TRBV7-9 and TRBJ1-3): DTGVSQNPRHKITKRGQNVTFRCDPISEHNRLYWYRQTLGQGPEFLTYFQNEAQLEKSRLLSDRFSAERPKGSFSTLEIQRTEQGDSAMYLCAGSDRDRGRGNTIYFGEGSWLTVV.